A selection of T cell receptor beta chains follows, all from one sample in a study of neoadjuvant anti-PD-1 for oral cavity cancer. The data were produced by immunoSEQ multiplex PCR, yet TCRdb's version contains in-frame clones alone and is incomplete. This sample carries about 15,000 clones, 35% to 40% of them seen once, and the ten largest clones take roughly 36%. This specimen was tumor tissue, taken after nivolumab (anti-PD-1) treatment. All receptors derive from a person aged 35 to 85 with oral cavity squamous cell carcinoma. The conserved cysteine and the conserved F or W are not part of the CDR3 here.

TRBV19 | ASSPTTASSYEQY
TRBV4-2 | ASSSWDRENTEAF
TRBV6-1 | ASRQMAKGSTEAF
TRBV19 | ASRRDGVNTEAF
TRBV5-1 | ASSLGGTGELF
TRBV29-1 | SVEGTSGELSSYNEQF
TRBV19 | ASIGRQGYYGYT
TRBV7-9 | ASSLRSIGTTYNEQF
TRBV7-3 | ASSPMTGGGSETQY
TRBV6-1 | ASSGGQVNEKLF
TRBV6-6 | ASGIRDEQY
TRBV4-1 | ASSGDGRYEQY
TRBV30 | AWSVDSQSTDTQY
TRBV7-6 | ASSLDHTSGEQY
TRBV5-8 | ASSLTLAGADTGELF
TRBV19 | ASSQTVNTQY
TRBV6-6 | ASSYLGQGAGNTIY
TRBV11-2 | ASRPVRGGGTEAF
TRBV5-4 | ASSLHGDYNSPLH
TRBV7-9 | ASSLRQGESYEQY
TRBV9 | ASSVVGSGETQY
TRBV10-2 | ASSKDRNTGELF
TRBV29-1 | SVDGQASSYEQY
TRBV7-9 | ASSRGTGSANYGYT